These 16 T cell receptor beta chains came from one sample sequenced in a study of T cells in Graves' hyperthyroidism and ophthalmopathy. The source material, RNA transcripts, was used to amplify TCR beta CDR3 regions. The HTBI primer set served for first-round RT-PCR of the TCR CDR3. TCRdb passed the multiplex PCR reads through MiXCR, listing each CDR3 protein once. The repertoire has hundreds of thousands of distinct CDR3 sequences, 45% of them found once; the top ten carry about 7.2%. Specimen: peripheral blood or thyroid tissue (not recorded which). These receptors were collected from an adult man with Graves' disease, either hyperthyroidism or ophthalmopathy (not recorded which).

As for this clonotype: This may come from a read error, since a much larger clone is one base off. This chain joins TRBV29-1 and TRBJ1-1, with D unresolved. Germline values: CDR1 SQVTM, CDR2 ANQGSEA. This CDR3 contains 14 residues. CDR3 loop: CSLRLTSSNTEAIF. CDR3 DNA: TGCAGCTTAAGACTGACTTCTTCGAACACTGAAGCTATCTTT.

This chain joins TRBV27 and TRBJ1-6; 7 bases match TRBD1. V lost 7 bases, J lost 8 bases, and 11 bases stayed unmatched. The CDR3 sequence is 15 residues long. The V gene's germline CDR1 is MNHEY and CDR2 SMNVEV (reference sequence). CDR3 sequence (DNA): TGTGCCAGCACCTTGAGGGGACAGAGCTATTCACCCCTCCACTTT. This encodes CASTLRGQSYSPLHF.

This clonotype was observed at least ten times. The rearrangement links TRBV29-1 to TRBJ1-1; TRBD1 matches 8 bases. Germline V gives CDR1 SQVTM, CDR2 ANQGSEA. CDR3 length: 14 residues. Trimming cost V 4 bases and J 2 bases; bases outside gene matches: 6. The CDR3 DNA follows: TGCAGCGTTGTTCGGACAGGGTCAAACACTGAAGCTTTCTTT. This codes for CSVVRTGSNTEAFF.

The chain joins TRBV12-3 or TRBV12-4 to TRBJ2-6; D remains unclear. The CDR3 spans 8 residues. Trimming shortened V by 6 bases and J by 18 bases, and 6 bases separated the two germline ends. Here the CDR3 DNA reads TGTGCCAGCAGCCTCCGGACTTTC. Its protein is CASSLRTF.

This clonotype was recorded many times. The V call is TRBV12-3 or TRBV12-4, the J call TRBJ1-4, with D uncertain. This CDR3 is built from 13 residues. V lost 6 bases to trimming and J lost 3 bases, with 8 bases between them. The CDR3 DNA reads TGTGCCAGCAGCCTCTCGTCTAATGAAAAACTGTTTTTT. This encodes CASSLSSNEKLFF.

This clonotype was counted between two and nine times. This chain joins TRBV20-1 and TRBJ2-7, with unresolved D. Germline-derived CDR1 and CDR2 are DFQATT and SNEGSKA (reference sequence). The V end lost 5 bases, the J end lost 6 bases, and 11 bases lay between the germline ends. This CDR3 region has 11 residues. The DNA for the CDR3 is TGCAGTGCTCGCCCCGGTAGCGAGCAGTACTTC. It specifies CSARPGSEQYF.

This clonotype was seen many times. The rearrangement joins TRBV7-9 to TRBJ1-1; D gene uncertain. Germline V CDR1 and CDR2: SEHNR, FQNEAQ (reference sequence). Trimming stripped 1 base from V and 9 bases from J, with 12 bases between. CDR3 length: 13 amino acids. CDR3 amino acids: CASSLDSPRQAFF. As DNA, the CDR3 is TGTGCCAGCAGCTTAGATTCCCCTAGGCAAGCTTTCTTT. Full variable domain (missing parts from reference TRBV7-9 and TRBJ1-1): DTGVSQNPRHKITKRGQNVTFRCDPISEHNRLYWYRQTLGQGPEFLTYFQNEAQLEKSRLLSDRFSAERPKGSFSTLEIQRTEQGDSAMYLCASSLDSPRQAFFGQGTRLTVV.

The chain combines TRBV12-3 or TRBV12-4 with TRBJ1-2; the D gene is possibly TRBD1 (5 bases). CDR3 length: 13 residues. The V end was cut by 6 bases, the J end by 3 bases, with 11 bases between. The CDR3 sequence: CASSPGLDYGYTF. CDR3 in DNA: TGTGCCAGCAGCCCAGGGCTCGACTATGGCTACACCTTC.

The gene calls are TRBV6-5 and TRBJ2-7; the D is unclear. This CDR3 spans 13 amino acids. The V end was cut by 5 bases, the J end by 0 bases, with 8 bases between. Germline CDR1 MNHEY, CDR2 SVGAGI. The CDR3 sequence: CASSDYSSYEQYF. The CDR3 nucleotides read TGTGCCAGCAGTGATTATTCCTCCTACGAGCAGTACTTC.

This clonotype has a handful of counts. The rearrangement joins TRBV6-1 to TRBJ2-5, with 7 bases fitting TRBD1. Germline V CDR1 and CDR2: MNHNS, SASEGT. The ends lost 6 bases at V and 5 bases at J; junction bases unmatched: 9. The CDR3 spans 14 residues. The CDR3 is CASSGTGVRETQYF. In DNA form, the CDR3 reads TGTGCCAGCAGCGGAACAGGGGTTCGGGAGACCCAGTACTTC.

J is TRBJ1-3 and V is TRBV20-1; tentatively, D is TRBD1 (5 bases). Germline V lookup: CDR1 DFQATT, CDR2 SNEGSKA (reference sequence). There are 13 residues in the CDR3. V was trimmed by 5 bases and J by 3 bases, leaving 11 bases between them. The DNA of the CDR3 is TGCAGTGCTCACGCGGGGGGTGGAAACACCATATATTTT. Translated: CSAHAGGGNTIYF.

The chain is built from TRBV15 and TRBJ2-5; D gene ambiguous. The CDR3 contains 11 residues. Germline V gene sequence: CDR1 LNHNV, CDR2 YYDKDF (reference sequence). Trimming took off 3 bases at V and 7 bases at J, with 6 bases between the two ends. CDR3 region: CATSRGGTQYF. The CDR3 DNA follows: TGTGCCACCAGCAGGGGCGGGACCCAGTACTTC.

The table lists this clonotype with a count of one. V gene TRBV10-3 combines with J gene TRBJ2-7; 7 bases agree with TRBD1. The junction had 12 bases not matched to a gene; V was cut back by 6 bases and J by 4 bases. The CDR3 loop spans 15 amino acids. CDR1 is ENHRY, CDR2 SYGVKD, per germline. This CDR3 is CAISRGPGQPYEQYF. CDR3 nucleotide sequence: TGTGCCATCAGCAGGGGACCGGGACAGCCTTACGAGCAGTACTTC.

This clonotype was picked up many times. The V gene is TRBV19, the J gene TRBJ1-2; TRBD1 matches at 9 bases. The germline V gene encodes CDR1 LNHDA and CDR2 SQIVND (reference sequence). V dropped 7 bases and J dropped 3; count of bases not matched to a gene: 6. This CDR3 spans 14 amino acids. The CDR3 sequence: CASTPGQGDYGYTF. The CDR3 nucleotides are TGTGCCAGTACGCCGGGACAGGGAGACTATGGCTACACCTTC.

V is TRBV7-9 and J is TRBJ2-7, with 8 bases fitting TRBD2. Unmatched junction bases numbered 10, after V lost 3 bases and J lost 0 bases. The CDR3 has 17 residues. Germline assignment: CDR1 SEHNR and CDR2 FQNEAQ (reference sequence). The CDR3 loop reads CASSLDAWSGSSYEQYF. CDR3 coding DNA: TGTGCCAGCAGCTTGGACGCATGGAGCGGGAGCTCCTACGAGCAGTACTTC.

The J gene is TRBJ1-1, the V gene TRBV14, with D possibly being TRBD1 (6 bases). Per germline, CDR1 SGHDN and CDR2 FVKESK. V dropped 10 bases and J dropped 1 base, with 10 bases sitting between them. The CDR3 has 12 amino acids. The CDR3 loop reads CAKGGANTEAFF. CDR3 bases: TGTGCCAAGGGGGGGGCGAACACTGAAGCTTTCTTT.